The present T cell receptor beta chain was sequenced within a study of early T cells in non-severe SARS-CoV-2 infection. Germline V gene sequence: CDR1 MGHRA, CDR2 YSYEKL. Trimming shortened V by 1 base and J by 5 bases, and 15 bases separated the two germline ends. The CDR3 consists of 16 residues. TCRdb analysed the 5' RACE reads with MiXCR anew, one entry per CDR3 protein. The repertoire has some 76,000 distinct CDR3 sequences, roughly 16% of them found once; the top ten carry around 10%. In its sample, this clonotype was seen a few times. The specimen sequenced was whole blood. This chain joins TRBV4-1 and TRBJ2-1, with D tentatively TRBD2 (6 bases). This TCR was sampled from an adult who was a healthcare worker with PCR-confirmed SARS-CoV-2 infection or an uninfected control (not recorded which). CDR3 DNA sequence: TGCGCCAGCAGCCAAGTTCGGGGGAGCACCAACAATGAGCAGTTCTTC. Translation gives CASSQVRGSTNNEQFF.